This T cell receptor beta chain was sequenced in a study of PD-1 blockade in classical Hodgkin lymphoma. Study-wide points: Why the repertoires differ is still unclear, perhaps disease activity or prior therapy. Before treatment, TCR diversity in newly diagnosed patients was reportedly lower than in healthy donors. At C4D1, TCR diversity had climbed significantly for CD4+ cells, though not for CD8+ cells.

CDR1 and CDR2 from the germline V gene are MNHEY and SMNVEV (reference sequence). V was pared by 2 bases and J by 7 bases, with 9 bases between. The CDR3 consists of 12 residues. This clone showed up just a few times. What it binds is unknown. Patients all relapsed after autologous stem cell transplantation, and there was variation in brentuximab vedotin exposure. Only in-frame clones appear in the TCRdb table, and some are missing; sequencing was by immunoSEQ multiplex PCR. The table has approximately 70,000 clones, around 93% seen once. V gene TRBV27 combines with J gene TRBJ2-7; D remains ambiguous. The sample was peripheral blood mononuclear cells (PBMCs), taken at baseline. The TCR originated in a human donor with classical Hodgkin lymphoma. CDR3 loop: CASSLGVGEQYF. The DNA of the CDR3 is TGTGCCAGCAGTTTAGGGGTTGGAGAGCAGTACTTC.